The 32 T cell receptor beta chains reported below all come from one sample, sequenced in a study of shared clonotypes between healthy human individuals. Profiling relied on immunoSEQ multiplex PCR, and the TCRdb table lists in-frame clones only, not all of them. The table records a few hundred thousand clones, around 79% of them present only once. The material sequenced was memory CD4+ T cells sorted from blood. Subset: CD45RA-negative fraction. The receptor source for this set is a man aged 25-45 years in good health.

As concerns this clone: The same CDR3 also results from other DNA sequences found in this sample. The J gene is TRBJ2-7, the V gene TRBV10-3; tentatively, D is TRBD1 (6 bases). This CDR3 is 16 amino acids long. Trimming left V 4 bases short and J 0 bases short, with 16 bases between. Germline CDR1 reads ENHRY; CDR2 reads SYGVKD. CDR3 nucleotides: TGTGCCATCAGTGCGATGGACAGTACCACCTCCTACGAGCAGTACTTC. It is translated as CAISAMDSTTSYEQYF.

Ten or more counts support this clone. V and J are TRBV29-1 and TRBJ2-7, with 12 nucleotides matching TRBD1. V gave up 4 bases and J gave up 0 bases; unmatched junction bases: 10. The germline CDR1 and CDR2 sequences are SQVTM and ANQGSEA. CDR3 length: 17 amino acids. CDR3 residues: CSVAGTGGTYFSYEQYF. For the CDR3, the DNA is TGCAGCGTTGCCGGGACAGGGGGCACGTACTTCTCCTACGAGCAGTACTTC.

This clone was detected only once. V is TRBV5-1 and J is TRBJ2-3; 8 bases match TRBD2. V was pared by 1 base and J by 7 bases, with 11 bases of the junction left unmatched. Germline CDR1 SGHRS, CDR2 YFSETQ. The CDR3 runs 16 residues. DNA for the CDR3: TGCGCCAGCAGCTTGTTGGCTAGCGGGTCGCCATATACGCAGTATTTT. Translated: CASSLLASGSPYTQYF.

V is TRBV18 and J is TRBJ2-5, with D possibly TRBD1 on 5 matching bases. The J call may be mistaken, given a closer DNA end match to TRBJ2-7. Germline assignment: CDR1 KGHSH and CDR2 LQKENI. The CDR3 sequence is 14 residues long. The CDR3 coding sequence is TGTGCCAGCTCACCCTCAGGGTTCACCTACGAGCAGTACTTC. It translates to CASSPSGFTYEQYF.

The V and J genes are TRBV6-5 and TRBJ1-6; D not certain. The CDR3 contains 15 residues. From germline, CDR1 is MNHEY and CDR2 SVGAGI. The V end lost 0 bases, the J end lost 10 bases, and 13 bases lay between the germline ends. This CDR3 reads CASSYSSQRNSPLHF. In DNA, the CDR3 is TGTGCCAGCAGTTACTCTAGTCAAAGGAACTCACCCCTCCACTTT.

This clone was recorded many times. The chain combines TRBV15 with TRBJ2-7; possibly TRBD1 or TRBD2 for D (5 bases each). The CDR3 runs 13 residues. Trimming cost V 5 bases and J 6 bases, with 14 bases left between them. In germline, CDR1 is LNHNV, CDR2 YYDKDF (reference sequence). The CDR3 loop is CATSRDGLSEQYF. Written as DNA, the CDR3 is TGTGCCACCAGCCGGGACGGATTGAGCGAGCAGTACTTC.

This sequence joins TRBV6-5 and TRBJ2-3; a weak D match, TRBD1 (6 bases). CDR1 and CDR2 (germline): MNHEY, SVGAGI. The CDR3 loop spans 12 amino acids. V was cut by 6 bases and J by 3 bases, with 7 bases left in between. The CDR3 DNA follows: TGTGCCAGCAGAGACAGGACAGATACGCAGTATTTT. Translating gives CASRDRTDTQYF.

This clone was counted between two and nine times. The V and J genes are TRBV5-1 and TRBJ1-1; no reliable D call. V shed 4 bases and J shed 3 bases, with 13 bases lying between them. In germline, CDR1 is SGHRS, CDR2 YFSETQ. This CDR3 is 14 amino acids long. CDR3 protein: CASSKEDLDTEAFF. The CDR3 DNA reads TGCGCCAGCAGCAAGGAGGATTTGGACACTGAAGCTTTCTTT.

This chain uses TRBV21-1 with TRBJ2-3; the table's D call, TRBD1, has no DNA check behind it. TRBV21-1 is tagged as a pseudogene. This CDR3 contains 17 residues. This CDR3 reads CASSKGRGGRGTDTQYF. The CDR3 bases are TGTGCCAGCAGCAAAGGCCGAGGTGGCAGGGGCACAGATACGCAGTATTTT.

The chain employs TRBV4-3 and TRBJ1-2; a weak D match, TRBD1 (6 bases). CDR1 and CDR2 (germline): LGHNA, YSLEER. Trimming cost V 1 base and J 0 bases, with 12 bases left between them. CDR3 size: 16 residues. CDR3 amino acids: CASSQGPGQPNYGYTF. The DNA of the CDR3 is TGCGCCAGCAGCCAAGGCCCCGGACAGCCTAACTATGGCTACACCTTC.

This clone came up many times. The genes are TRBV7-8 and TRBJ2-7; D may match TRBD1 or TRBD2 (6 bases each). Trimming took 3 bases from V and 6 from J, leaving 15 bases between them. Germline CDR1 reads SGHVS; CDR2 reads FQNEAQ. This CDR3 is built from 14 residues. CDR3 nucleotides: TGTGCCAGCAGCTTGGGAGGAGCAGGGGCCGAGCAGTACTTC. Translation: CASSLGGAGAEQYF. The full variable domain, with the rest looked up from reference TRBV7-8 and TRBJ2-7, is GAGVSQSPRYKVAKRGQDVALRCDPISGHVSLFWYQQALGQGPEFLTYFQNEAQLDKSGLPSDRFFAERPEGSVSTLKIQRTQQEDSAVYLCASSLGGAGAEQYFGPGTRLTVT.

This clone was counted at least ten times. This chain joins TRBV5-4 and TRBJ2-1; possible D gene TRBD1, 6 bases. Trimming took 5 bases from V and 3 from J, leaving 18 bases between them. The CDR3 is 16 amino acids. The germline V gene has CDR1 SGHNT and CDR2 YYREEE (reference sequence). CDR3: CASSKTGTRNYNEQFF. As DNA, the CDR3 is TGTGCCAGCAGTAAGACCGGGACAAGAAACTACAATGAGCAGTTCTTC.

In its sample, this clone was seen a few times. The identical CDR3 is also encoded by other nucleotide sequences in the sample. The chain uses TRBV19 and TRBJ1-5; possible D gene TRBD1, 5 bases. CDR1 and CDR2 (germline): LNHDA, SQIVND (reference sequence). The CDR3 runs to 12 residues. Trimming took off 3 bases at V and 5 bases at J, with 5 bases between the two ends. The CDR3 sequence: CASSIRDQPQHF. The DNA of the CDR3 is TGTGCCAGTAGTATCAGGGATCAGCCCCAGCATTTT.

This clone was picked up a small number of times. This chain connects TRBV4-1 to TRBJ1-5; D uncertain. The V gene's germline CDR1 is MGHRA and CDR2 YSYEKL. The V end lost 4 bases, the J end lost 4 bases, and 11 bases lay between the germline ends. The CDR3 runs 14 residues. Here the CDR3 DNA reads TGCGCCAGCAGCCCTATTTTGGGTAATCAGCCCCAGCATTTT. Its translation: CASSPILGNQPQHF.

The chain links TRBV9 to TRBJ2-1, with 8 bases fitting TRBD2. Germline CDR1 reads SGDLS; CDR2 reads YYNGEE. The CDR3 covers 14 residues. V dropped 2 bases and J dropped 6; count of bases not matched to a gene: 4. As DNA, the CDR3 is TGTGCCAGCAGCGTGGGACTAGAATTCAATGAGCAGTTCTTC. Its protein is CASSVGLEFNEQFF.

The V call is TRBV5-4, the J call TRBJ2-2; 9 positions match TRBD1. The trim removed 6 bases at V and 5 bases at J, leaving 2 bases unmatched. In germline, CDR1 is SGHNT, CDR2 YYREEE (reference sequence). This CDR3 comprises 13 residues. The chain's CDR3 is CASMGTGTGELFF. The DNA for the CDR3 is TGTGCCAGCATGGGGACAGGGACCGGGGAGCTGTTTTTT. The full variable domain, rest sourced from reference TRBV5-4 and TRBJ2-2, is ETGVTQSPTHLIKTRGQQVTLRCSSQSGHNTVSWYQQALGQGPQFIFQYYREEENGRGNFPPRFSGLQFPNYSSELNVNALELDDSALYLCASMGTGTGELFFGEGSRLTVL.

The rearrangement uses TRBV5-4 and TRBJ2-5; D unclear. From germline, CDR1 is SGHNT and CDR2 YYREEE (reference sequence). This CDR3 has 13 amino acids. Deletions cut 6 bases from V and 0 bases from J, with 9 bases between. The CDR3 spells CASNIEYQETQYF. The CDR3 DNA reads as TGTGCCAGCAACATTGAGTACCAAGAGACCCAGTACTTC.

V usage is TRBV7-6 and J usage is TRBJ2-3, with TRBD2 identical over 12 bases. Germline V lookup: CDR1 SGHVS, CDR2 FNYEAQ. With V trimmed by 5 bases and J by 0 bases, 3 bases remained unmatched. CDR3 length: 16 amino acids. The CDR3 region is CASSPLAGGSTDTQYF. CDR3 DNA sequence: TGTGCCAGCAGCCCGCTAGCGGGAGGGAGCACAGATACGCAGTATTTT.

This clone was picked up one time. The CDR3 sequence: CASSTQGVRGSGTGELFF. CDR3 DNA sequence: TGTGCCAGCAGCACCCAGGGGGTTCGCGGGTCTGGTACCGGGGAGCTGTTTTTT. This chain joins TRBV7-8 and TRBJ2-2; 7 bases map to TRBD1. This CDR3 has 18 residues. The germline CDR1 and CDR2 sequences are SGHVS and FQNEAQ. Trimming at V came to 5 bases and at J to 5 bases, leaving 17 bases not matched to a gene.

The V gene is TRBV5-1, the J gene TRBJ1-2, with D possibly being TRBD1 (6 bases). CDR3 length: 15 residues. Germline lookup yields CDR1 SGHRS and CDR2 YFSETQ. With 4 bases removed from V and 8 bases from J, the gap between germline ends came to 21 bases. The CDR3 is CASSRDVGGAEGYTF. CDR3 nucleotides: TGCGCCAGCAGCCGCGATGTGGGGGGCGCAGAGGGCTACACCTTC.

V is TRBV28 and J is TRBJ1-4; D ambiguous. The CDR3 is made up of 15 amino acids. Germline CDR1 and CDR2: MDHEN and SYDVKM. Deletions cut 5 bases from V and 6 bases from J, with 16 bases between. CDR3 region: CASSPRKRGHEKLFF. Written as DNA, the CDR3 is TGTGCCAGCAGTCCACGGAAGAGAGGCCATGAAAAACTGTTTTTT.

This clone was seen just once. The chain joins TRBV4-2 to TRBJ2-2; the match to TRBD2 covers 7 bases. Germline V CDR1 and CDR2: LGHNA, YNFKEQ. The CDR3 is made up of 16 amino acids. After removal of 1 base from V and 3 bases from J, the junction contained 5 bases not matched to a gene. In DNA, the CDR3 is TGTGCCAGCAGCCAAGGTTCGGGGGGTTACACCGGGGAGCTGTTTTTT. Translation: CASSQGSGGYTGELFF.

The chain carries TRBV6-1 and TRBJ2-1; D perhaps matches TRBD1 (6 bases). V was cut by 5 bases and J by 8 bases, with 16 bases left in between. The CDR3 totals 14 residues. Germline CDR1 and CDR2: MNHNS and SASEGT. CDR3 bases: TGTGCCAGCAGTCTGGGGCAGGGGCGGGATGAGCAGTTCTTC. Translated, it gives CASSLGQGRDEQFF.

The V gene is TRBV6-5, the J gene TRBJ2-7; possibly TRBD2 for D (6 bases). The CDR3 contains 14 residues. The germline V gene has CDR1 MNHEY and CDR2 SVGAGI. V lost 0 bases, J lost 3 bases, and 9 bases lay in between. CDR3 sequence (DNA): TGTGCCAGCAGTTACTCGATGGGACTCTACGAGCAGTACTTC. Translation gives CASSYSMGLYEQYF.

The chain uses TRBV15 and TRBJ2-1; 8 nucleotides agree with TRBD2. After removal of 5 bases from V and 5 bases from J, the junction contained 8 bases not matched to a gene. The CDR3 sequence is 15 residues long. The germline V gene encodes CDR1 LNHNV and CDR2 YYDKDF (reference sequence). As DNA, the CDR3 is TGTGCCACCAGCCGCTGGACTAGCCCCGACAATGAGCAGTTCTTC. This gives the protein CATSRWTSPDNEQFF.

In DNA, the CDR3 is TGTGCCAGCAGTGACCCGTGGGATGCTAACTATGGCTACACCTTC. The encoded protein is CASSDPWDANYGYTF. The gene calls are TRBV6-1 and TRBJ1-2, with no clear D. The V and J ends lost 3 bases and 0 bases respectively, with 11 bases between them. CDR1 is MNHNS and CDR2 is SASEGT in the germline V gene. This CDR3 comprises 15 residues.

This chain connects TRBV18 to TRBJ2-7, with D unclear. Germline CDR1 reads KGHSH; CDR2 reads LQKENI. The CDR3 runs to 14 residues. V was clipped by 3 bases and J by 1 base, with 10 bases between them. The CDR3 here is CASSPYGSSYEQYF. The CDR3 bases are TGTGCCAGCTCACCGTACGGATCGTCCTACGAGCAGTACTTC.

The V call is TRBV5-1, the J call TRBJ2-5, with TRBD1 identical over 7 bases. Germline CDR1 is SGHRS and CDR2 is YFSETQ. The CDR3 spans 15 residues. With 3 bases clipped from V and 5 bases from J, the junction kept 10 bases outside the gene matches. The CDR3 DNA reads TGCGCCAGCAGCTCTCAAGGGGGCTTTGAGGAGACCCAGTACTTC. Translated: CASSSQGGFEETQYF.

This sequence joins TRBV27 and TRBJ2-5; the match to TRBD1 covers 8 bases. V gave up 4 bases and J gave up 5 bases; unmatched junction bases: 3. This CDR3 is built from 13 residues. Germline V lookup: CDR1 MNHEY, CDR2 SMNVEV (reference sequence). The CDR3 nucleotides are TGTGCCAGCAGTTGGACAGGGCCCGAGACCCAGTACTTC. The encoded protein is CASSWTGPETQYF.

The chain is built from TRBV9 and TRBJ2-2, with D maybe TRBD1 (6 bases). CDR1 is SGDLS, CDR2 YYNGEE, per germline. The CDR3 totals 13 residues. Trimming took 4 bases from V and 7 from J, leaving 11 bases between them. The CDR3 spells CASSQQGIGELFF. CDR3 nucleotides: TGTGCCAGCAGCCAACAGGGTATCGGGGAGCTGTTTTTT. The complete variable domain, with remaining parts taken from reference TRBV9 and TRBJ2-2, reads DSGVTQTPKHLITATGQRVTLRCSPRSGDLSVYWYQQSLDQGLQFLIQYYNGEERAKGNILERFSAQQFPDLHSELNLSSLELGDSALYFCASSQQGIGELFFGEGSRLTVL.

This chain links TRBV5-1 with TRBJ2-1; TRBD1 aligns across 10 bases. The CDR3 spans 14 residues. CDR1 is SGHRS, CDR2 YFSETQ, per germline. V lost 3 bases and J lost 9; bases outside the gene matches: 6. The chain's CDR3 is CASSSTTGGSEQFF. Here the CDR3 DNA reads TGCGCCAGCAGCTCAACGACAGGGGGCAGTGAGCAGTTCTTC.

The genes are TRBV7-9 and TRBJ1-1; maybe TRBD1 (5 bases). Trimming cost V 5 bases and J 5 bases, with 12 bases left between them. Germline V gene data show CDR1 as SEHNR and CDR2 as FQNEAQ (reference sequence). The CDR3 is 13 amino acids. CDR3: CASSPQTETEAFF. The CDR3 coding sequence is TGTGCCAGCAGCCCCCAGACAGAGACTGAAGCTTTCTTT. The full variable domain, completed using reference TRBV7-9 and TRBJ1-1, is DTGVSQNPRHKITKRGQNVTFRCDPISEHNRLYWYRQTLGQGPEFLTYFQNEAQLEKSRLLSDRFSAERPKGSFSTLEIQRTEQGDSAMYLCASSPQTETEAFFGQGTRLTVV.